One sample yielded the 9 T cell receptor beta chains listed below, sequenced in a study of coeliac disease. Clones were read by immunoSEQ multiplex PCR, and TCRdb kept only the in-frame ones, dropping some. The sample lists 4,000 to 6,000 clones, 60% to 80% occurring once. Material for sequencing was lamina propria lymphocytes from the gut. All receptors come from a woman in her 70s with celiac disease.

This clone appeared once. This chain's CDR3 is CASSPSSGHPPDTQYF. For the CDR3, the DNA is TGCGCCAGCAGCCCTAGCTCGGGACACCCCCCCGATACGCAGTATTTT. The chain couples TRBV5-1 to TRBJ2-3; D might be TRBD1 (6 bases). Germline assignment: CDR1 SGHRS and CDR2 YFSETQ. Trimming removed 4 bases from V and 6 bases from J, with 21 bases in between. This CDR3 comprises 16 residues.

This chain links TRBV27 with TRBJ2-7; D is possibly TRBD2 (6 bases). CDR3 length: 11 amino acids. Per the germline V gene, CDR1 is MNHEY and CDR2 is SMNVEV (reference sequence). V was trimmed by 4 bases and J by 5 bases, leaving 6 bases between them. This CDR3 reads CASSWGDEQYF. Here the CDR3 DNA reads TGTGCCAGCAGTTGGGGGGACGAGCAGTACTTC.

The sample holds one count of this clone. The chain recombines TRBV10-1 with TRBJ1-4, with TRBD1 identical over 8 bases. The CDR3 extends over 12 amino acids. The germline V gene has CDR1 WNHNN and CDR2 SYGVQD (reference sequence). V shed 11 bases and J 8 bases; nucleotides not matched to a gene: 7. CDR3 DNA: TGCGCCTTAGACAGGGGAGGCGAAAAACTGTTTTTT. Translating gives CALDRGGEKLFF.

The chain uses TRBV6-5 and TRBJ1-3; D gene unclear. This CDR3 region has 15 residues. V was cut by 6 bases and J by 1 base, with 13 bases left in between. CDR1 is MNHEY, CDR2 SVGAGI, per germline. CDR3 region: CASRRSGLSGNTIYF. As DNA, the CDR3 is TGTGCCAGCAGACGCTCAGGATTGTCTGGAAACACCATATATTTT.

This chain links TRBV7-6 with TRBJ2-1; 10 bases agree with TRBD2. V shed 1 base and J 3 bases; nucleotides not matched to a gene: 6. The CDR3 totals 17 residues. CDR1 is SGHVS, CDR2 FNYEAQ, per germline. The CDR3 spells CASSLGASGGLYNEQFF. Here the CDR3 DNA reads TGTGCCAGCAGCTTAGGTGCTAGCGGGGGACTCTACAATGAGCAGTTCTTC.

This clone was detected only a few times. The chain combines TRBV7-2 with TRBJ1-2; 7 bases map to TRBD1. The junction had 8 bases not matched to a gene; V was cut back by 5 bases and J by 2 bases. The CDR3 covers 15 residues. The germline CDR1 and CDR2 sequences are SGHTA and FQGNSA. The CDR3 loop reads CASSAFQGVNYGYTF. The CDR3 nucleotides are TGTGCCAGCAGCGCTTTCCAGGGGGTCAACTATGGCTACACCTTC.

The genes are TRBV7-7 and TRBJ2-2, with 7 bases matching TRBD2. This CDR3 region has 17 residues. The germline V gene has CDR1 SSHAT and CDR2 FNYEAQ (reference sequence). With 1 base clipped from V and 3 bases from J, the junction kept 8 bases outside the gene matches. The CDR3 nucleotides are TGTGCCAGCAGCTTAGTTGGCGGGGGAACTGACACCGGGGAGCTGTTTTTT. Its translation: CASSLVGGGTDTGELFF.

The V call is TRBV14, the J call TRBJ1-1, with TRBD1 matching over 8 bases. Germline V gene sequence: CDR1 SGHDN, CDR2 FVKESK. The CDR3 has 13 amino acids. The V gene end was trimmed by 1 base and the J gene end by 11 bases; junction bases not matched to a gene: 6. The CDR3 nucleotides read TGTGCCAGCAGCCAAGCGGGGCAGGGGGCGGCTTTCTTT. Translating gives CASSQAGQGAAFF.

The table lists this clone with a count of one. This may stem from a read error, because a much larger clone lies one nucleotide away. Other DNA sequences in this specimen translate into the identical CDR3. The chain has TRBV25-1 and TRBJ1-6; D uncertain. The CDR3 runs 14 residues. The germline V gene encodes CDR1 MGHDK and CDR2 SYGVNS. CDR3 in amino acids: CASSHSPYNSPLHF. For the CDR3, the DNA is TGTGCCAGCAGCCACAGTCCCTATAATTCGCCCCTCCACTTT.